This T cell receptor beta chain was sequenced in a study of T cells in Graves' hyperthyroidism and ophthalmopathy (dated by TCRdb to 2018 to 2020). Looking at the study overall: Peripheral blood was sampled at the time of initial diagnosis, prior to any treatment. After blood sampling, hyperthyroidism patients were treated with methimazole at a starting dose of 30 mg daily, and ophthalmopathy patients were treated with high-dose intravenous methylprednisolone. In addition, the study compared T-cell repertoires in thyroid tissue and in blood from roughly six Graves' hyperthyroidism patients. TCR V-J signatures able to tell the groups apart were searched for in a discovery cohort of some 100 patients, of whom more than 40 had Graves' ophthalmopathy and roughly 58 had stable Graves' hyperthyroidism. Whether ophthalmopathy could be predicted prospectively was tested in an independent validation cohort made up of fewer than 20 hyperthyroidism patients plus 17 patients who later progressed to ophthalmopathy. For training and testing, the 100 or so patients in the discovery cohort were randomly divided in a 7:3 ratio. The paper describes TCR Vbeta CDR3 sequencing of 135 peripheral blood samples, made up of under 50 ophthalmopathy patients, 70 to 75 hyperthyroidism patients and roughly 17 progressor patients.

V drops 6 bases and J drops 0 bases, leaving 8 bases in between. The CDR3 contains 14 residues, cysteine and phenylalanine counted. Of all the DNA, just the CDR3 is kept, 42 bases in frame from base 1. Taken from the germline V gene, the CDR1 and CDR2 loops are LGHNT and FRNRAP. Amplification of TCR beta CDR3 regions was carried out from RNA transcripts. A first-round RT-PCR of the TCR CDR3 used the HTBI primer set with the Qiagen OneStep RT-PCR kit. Libraries were constructed in a second round of multiplex PCR, after which size selection and purification were performed. Paired-end sequencing of the libraries was performed with 100 bp reads on an Illumina HiSeq2000. Regarding the original processing steps: SOAPnuke was used to process the raw data, removing reads that contained adapters or uncalled bases, had a mean Phred below 15, or lacked an exact match to the constant primer or identifier. COPE v1.2.5 was used to merge the high-quality paired reads, and each unique nucleotide sequence was defined as a clonotype. Clonotypes were aligned to IMGT TRBV, TRBD and TRBJ reference segments using MiTCR v1.1. Only V-J combinations with frequency above 0.0001, covering about 99% of repertoires, were analysed. The TCS score was defined as the ratio of F50 (clonal expansion) to E x V (chaos), calculated using BLOSUM62-based TCRdist between CDR3 peptides within each V-J. Welch's t-statistics and random forest reduced just over 500 V-J features to 10 to 15, which were used in a naive Bayes classifier (R e1071). The public reads were quality trimmed at Q25 with fastp and then assembled into clones with MiXCR by TCRdb, keeping productive beta chains. One record per CDR3 amino acid sequence lists the most common genes and DNA. None of the V and J calls come from the authors' own analysis; TCRdb made them. The table for this sample lists 300,000 to 400,000 distinct CDR3 sequences; approximately 14% of them were counted only once. Jointly, the top ten make up about 20% of the sample.

Moderately to severely active disease, a Clinical Activity Score of at least 3, a NOSPECS grade of at least 4, and a duration under 3 months were present in ophthalmopathy patients. Patients with uncontrolled infections, other autoimmune diseases, pregnancy or lactation were excluded. Clinical symptoms, serum thyroxine and TRAb, thyroid ultrasound, and orbital computed tomography formed the basis for the diagnoses. Ficoll-Paque density gradient centrifugation was used to isolate PBMCs from 10 ml of fresh peripheral blood. Total RNA was extracted with Trizol reagent, and quality was checked on an Agilent 2100 Bioanalyzer. Results the study describes overall, beyond this receptor: A 13 V-J signature model separated ophthalmopathy from stable hyperthyroidism, with roughly 88% sensitivity and 81.08% specificity in cross-validation and 80%/75% in testing. In validation, the model predicted progression to ophthalmopathy with 55% to 71% sensitivity and 72% to 85% specificity, a median of about 6.7 months before onset. Blood samples also contained most of the expanded thyroid clonotypes (frequency above 0.001), which suggests that blood repertoires may reflect thyroid immune responses. Sample size was not statistically predetermined, and investigators were not blinded to group allocation.

This clonotype was detected many times. What this receptor recognizes is not known. The input lacks base qualities; no much larger clone sits a single base away. This clonotype was sampled from a woman in her thirties with Graves' ophthalmopathy. The V and J genes are TRBV12-5 and TRBJ1-4; the D segment cannot be called with confidence. Sequencing was performed on blood. The CDR3 reads as follows: CASGPVSTNEKLFF. The DNA is as follows: TGTGCTAGTGGCCCCGTCTCAACTAATGAAAAACTGTTTTTT.